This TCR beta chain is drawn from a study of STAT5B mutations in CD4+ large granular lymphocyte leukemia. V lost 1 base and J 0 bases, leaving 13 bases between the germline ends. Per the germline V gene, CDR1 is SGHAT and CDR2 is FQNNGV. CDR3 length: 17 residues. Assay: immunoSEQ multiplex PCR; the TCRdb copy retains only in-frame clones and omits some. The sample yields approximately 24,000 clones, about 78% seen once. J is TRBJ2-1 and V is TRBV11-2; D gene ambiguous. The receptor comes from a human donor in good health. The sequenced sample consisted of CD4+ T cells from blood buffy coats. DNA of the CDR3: TGTGCCAGCAGCTTAGTCGACCTCACGGGCTCCTACAATGAGCAGTTCTTC. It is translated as CASSLVDLTGSYNEQFF.